Listed below are T cell receptor beta chains from one sample, sequenced in a study of control samples from healthy donors and cancer patients. The protocol was immunoSEQ multiplex PCR, while the TCRdb copy is restricted to in-frame clones and leaves out a portion. The sample includes under 150,000 clones, less than 90% of them seen just once. Sample: blood. The receptors were sampled from a woman aged 30 to 39 in good health. CDR3s include the opening cysteine and the closing phenylalanine or tryptophan. D genes are given only for firm matches. Clone size is not always given. Where it is, it says once, few, many or a class for expanded clones.

>NA|NA|TRBJ1-6|15|TRBV24-1
CATSDSRQADSPLHF
>NA|NA|TRBJ1-2|16|TRBV6-1
CASSENRVRRDYGYTF
>TRBD1|NA|TRBJ1-6|19|TRBV18
CASSDRVDIGPGGNSPLHF
>NA|NA|TRBJ1-1|15|TRBV19
CASSIAGSPNTEAFF
>NA|NA|TRBJ2-1|14|TRBV5-6
CASSLLTGLNEQFF
>TRBD1|NA|TRBJ1-1|15|TRBV18
CASSRAGQGSTEAFF
>NA|NA|TRBJ2-7|16|TRBV15
CATSRAPDAAVGEQYF
>NA|NA|TRBJ1-5|13|TRBV19
CASSGALRIAQHF
>TRBD1|NA|TRBJ2-7|14|TRBV9
CASSVGIGTDEQYF
>NA|NA|TRBJ1-1|14|TRBV6-5
CASSYSGWVPEAFF
>TRBD2|NA|TRBJ2-3|15|TRBV19
CASSNSGWSTDTQYF
>TRBD1|NA|TRBJ1-2|17|TRBV5-1
CASSYRDRGLQGYGYTF
>NA|few|TRBJ1-2|14|TRBV6-1
CASSDWPTSYGYTF
>TRBD2|NA|TRBJ2-3|14|TRBV5-4
CASGGGPSTDTQYF
>NA|NA|TRBJ2-5|16|TRBV7-9
CASSLEFRGGEETQYF
>TRBD1|NA|TRBJ1-2|14|TRBV5-1
CASSPTTGGNGYTF
>NA|NA|TRBJ1-5|15|TRBV15
CATRLDRASNQPQHF
>TRBD2|once|TRBJ2-2|21|TRBV28
CASSLEVLRPSGHGLGGELFF
>NA|NA|TRBJ1-4|15|TRBV15
CATSRDRRSNEKLFF
>TRBD1|NA|TRBJ2-7|16|TRBV28
CASSPMPWDRGYEQYF
>NA|NA|TRBJ1-2|12|TRBV29-1
CSVEDLGDGYTF
>TRBD2|NA|TRBJ2-1|13|TRBV10-3
CAITSGYVNEQFF
>NA|NA|TRBJ1-5|14|TRBV24-1
CATSEAGFDQPQHF
>NA|once|TRBJ1-1|15|TRBV19
CASRPDGVGNTEAFF
>NA|NA|TRBJ2-7|14|TRBV28
CASSSDSQGHEQYF
>NA|NA|TRBJ2-1|17|TRBV7-3
CASSLTSGGTPYNEQFF
>NA|NA|TRBJ2-7|12|TRBV11-2
CASSDRSYEQYF
>TRBD2|once|TRBJ2-1|16|TRBV4-2
CASSQNLAGGSNEQFF
>NA|NA|TRBJ1-6|16|TRBV19
CASSNRASSYNSPLHF
>NA|once|TRBJ2-1|17|TRBV15
CATSRVEAPNSYNEQFF
>NA|NA|TRBJ1-6|16|TRBV2
CASSSNREFANSPLHF
>NA|NA|TRBJ1-2|14|TRBV2
CASRPGGGKYGYTF